This is a list of T cell receptor beta chains from one sample in a study of PD-1 blockade in classical Hodgkin lymphoma. Data came from immunoSEQ multiplex PCR; TCRdb stores just in-frame clones and leaves some out. The repertoire holds tens of thousands of clones, 60% to 80% seen once, with 4% in the top ten. The sequences come from peripheral blood mononuclear cells (PBMCs), collected before the second cycle of nivolumab. These receptors originate from a human donor with classical Hodgkin lymphoma. Both conserved end residues are part of each CDR3. The D gene is left open where the match is weak. The size entry is marked missing in some rows and otherwise reads once, few, many or a size class.

v_gene	d_gene	j_gene	abundance	CDR3aa	CDR3nt
TRBV6-1	.	TRBJ1-6	once	CASSGRGGRNSPLHF	TGTGCCAGCAGCGGGAGGGGGGGTAGGAATTCACCCCTCCACTTT
TRBV5-5	.	TRBJ1-1	.	CASTKVGQNTEAFF	TGTGCCAGCACCAAAGTGGGACAGAACACTGAAGCTTTCTTT
TRBV30	.	TRBJ1-4	.	CAWSVGMGKLFF	TGTGCCTGGAGTGTGGGAATGGGAAAACTGTTTTTT
TRBV9	TRBD1	TRBJ1-5	.	CASSVRRGQGGNQPQHF	TGTGCCAGCAGCGTACGCAGAGGACAGGGAGGCAATCAGCCCCAGCATTTT
TRBV5-6	.	TRBJ2-7	.	CASSPDSYSYEQYF	TGTGCCAGCAGTCCTGACAGTTACTCCTACGAGCAGTACTTC
TRBV18	.	TRBJ2-1	once	CASSPTGYNEQFF	TGTGCCAGCTCACCAACCGGTTACAATGAGCAGTTCTTC
TRBV6-1	.	TRBJ2-7	.	CASGSWGGHAYEQYF	TGTGCCAGCGGGTCTTGGGGGGGCCACGCCTACGAGCAGTACTTC
TRBV7-7	.	TRBJ2-7	.	CASSSHKGREQYF	TGTGCCAGCAGCTCACATAAGGGGCGCGAGCAGTACTTC
TRBV6-1	.	TRBJ2-1	.	CASSEASPEVAYNEQFF	TGTGCCAGCAGTGAGGCCTCTCCCGAGGTGGCCTACAATGAGCAGTTCTTC
TRBV2	.	TRBJ1-5	.	CASDIFSNQPQHF	TGTGCCAGCGACATATTTAGCAATCAGCCCCAGCATTTT
TRBV27	TRBD1	TRBJ1-5	few	CASSLGQGSNQPQHF	TGTGCCAGCAGTCTTGGACAGGGGTCCAATCAGCCCCAGCATTTT
TRBV7-9	TRBD1	TRBJ2-7	once	CASSLGDDRGYEQYF	TGTGCCAGCAGCTTAGGGGACGACAGGGGCTACGAGCAGTACTTC
TRBV30	.	TRBJ1-2	medium-sized	CAWRPGLGYTF	TGTGCCTGGAGACCGGGATTGGGCTACACCTTC
TRBV27	.	TRBJ2-3	.	CASSTGGQSQLVTQYF	TGTGCCAGCAGTACCGGTGGACAATCACAGTTGGTTACGCAGTATTTT
TRBV19	.	TRBJ2-3	few	CASSTGTSTDTQYF	TGTGCCAGTAGCACCGGGACTAGCACAGATACGCAGTATTTT
TRBV6-5	.	TRBJ1-3	once	CASSSTGGAGNTIYF	TGTGCCAGCAGTTCTACGGGGGGCGCTGGAAACACCATATATTTT
TRBV15	TRBD2	TRBJ2-3	.	CATSGLAGGLDTQYF	TGTGCCACCAGCGGTCTAGCGGGGGGTTTAGATACGCAGTATTTT
TRBV6-5	.	TRBJ2-5	once	CASSRSGGRQYF	TGTGCCAGCAGTCGCTCCGGGGGGCGTCAGTACTTC
TRBV6-5	.	TRBJ2-7	.	CASSRGMDYHEQYF	TGTGCCAGCAGCCGCGGGATGGACTACCACGAGCAGTACTTC
TRBV7-7	.	TRBJ2-7	.	CASSLNQAAEQYF	TGTGCCAGCAGCCTCAACCAAGCCGCCGAGCAGTACTTC
TRBV11-2	.	TRBJ2-7	.	CASSLVGGATGQHEQYF	TGTGCCAGCAGCTTAGTGGGGGGGGCGACAGGGCAACACGAGCAGTACTTC
TRBV2	.	TRBJ1-2	.	CASSEQDLPYYGYTF	TGTGCCAGCAGTGAACAGGATCTCCCTTACTATGGCTACACCTTC
TRBV7-2	.	TRBJ2-2	.	CASTQWASTYTGELFF	TGTGCCAGCACCCAGTGGGCGTCCACTTACACCGGGGAGCTGTTTTTT
TRBV7-9	TRBD1	TRBJ1-1	.	CASSRDRGAEAFF	TGTGCCAGCAGCCGGGACAGGGGGGCTGAAGCTTTCTTT
TRBV10-3	.	TRBJ2-3	.	CAISEAREAADTQYF	TGTGCCATCAGTGAGGCTCGCGAGGCTGCGGATACGCAGTATTTT
TRBV5-1	TRBD1	TRBJ2-7	.	CASSPGQGAYEQYF	TGCGCCAGCAGCCCGGGACAGGGGGCCTACGAGCAGTACTTC
TRBV11-3	TRBD1	TRBJ2-3	.	CASSRDRGLDTDTQYF	TGTGCCAGCAGCCGGGACAGGGGGCTGGACACAGATACGCAGTATTTT
TRBV7-8	.	TRBJ2-3	.	CASSLAGGPPGTDTQYF	TGTGCCAGCAGCTTAGCGGGGGGTCCCCCAGGGACAGATACGCAGTATTTT
TRBV11-2	.	TRBJ2-2	.	CASSQGGELFF	TGTGCCAGCAGCCAGGGGGGGGAGCTGTTTTTT
TRBV5-4	.	TRBJ1-1	.	CASSPTTSTEAFF	TGTGCCAGCAGCCCGACGACCTCCACTGAAGCTTTCTTT
TRBV6-5	.	TRBJ1-2	.	CASSYGPADGYTF	TGTGCCAGCAGTTACGGGCCAGCGGATGGCTACACCTTC
TRBV19	.	TRBJ2-3	.	CASSIGRSQDTQYF	TGTGCCAGTAGTATAGGGAGGAGCCAAGATACGCAGTATTTT
TRBV19	.	TRBJ1-1	.	CASSTAYLNTEAFF	TGTGCCAGTAGTACCGCGTACTTGAACACTGAAGCTTTCTTT
TRBV4-3	TRBD2	TRBJ2-3	few	CASSQGLATDTQYF	TGCGCCAGCAGCCAGGGACTAGCGACAGATACGCAGTATTTT
TRBV7-2	.	TRBJ2-1	.	CASSLAGGPSYNEQFF	TGTGCCAGCAGCTTAGCTGGGGGGCCTTCCTACAATGAGCAGTTCTTC
TRBV28	TRBD1	TRBJ1-2	.	CATLSMGTGSNYGYTF	TGTGCCACCCTTTCAATGGGGACAGGCTCTAACTATGGCTACACCTTC
TRBV28	.	TRBJ1-5	.	CASSLISNQPQHF	TGTGCCAGCAGTTTAATAAGCAATCAGCCCCAGCATTTT
TRBV7-8	TRBD2	TRBJ2-7	.	CASSLAASGTAYEQYF	TGTGCCAGCAGCTTAGCAGCTAGCGGGACCGCCTACGAGCAGTACTTC
TRBV6-1	.	TRBJ1-1	.	CASSPGWLNTEAFF	TGTGCCAGCAGCCCAGGGTGGTTGAACACTGAAGCTTTCTTT
TRBV7-7	.	TRBJ1-5	.	CASSLMGGNQPQHF	TGTGCCAGCAGCTTAATGGGGGGCAATCAGCCCCAGCATTTT
TRBV6-6	.	TRBJ1-2	once	CASSYAQGKGGYTF	TGTGCCAGCAGTTACGCCCAGGGGAAGGGTGGCTACACCTTC
TRBV9	TRBD2	TRBJ2-3	few	CASSVLAGGTLDTQYF	TGTGCCAGCAGCGTATTAGCGGGGGGGACTTTGGATACGCAGTATTTT
TRBV18	TRBD1	TRBJ1-1	.	CASSLYGRDRVTEAFF	TGTGCCAGCTCTCTCTACGGCCGGGACAGGGTCACTGAAGCTTTCTTT
TRBV28	TRBD1	TRBJ2-7	.	CASSPGQGAYEQYF	TGTGCCAGCAGCCCGGGACAGGGGGCCTACGAGCAGTACTTC
TRBV5-1	TRBD2	TRBJ2-5	.	CASSLHLAGKETQYF	TGCGCCAGCAGCTTGCACCTAGCGGGAAAAGAGACCCAGTACTTC
TRBV7-9	TRBD1	TRBJ2-7	.	CASSSPSGTGLGEQYF	TGTGCCAGCAGCAGCCCCTCCGGGACAGGGTTAGGGGAGCAGTACTTC
TRBV2	.	TRBJ2-5	few	CASSELLETQYF	TGTGCCAGCAGTGAATTATTGGAGACCCAGTACTTC
TRBV11-2	.	TRBJ2-7	.	CASSLGPNREGAYEQYF	TGTGCCAGCAGCTTAGGCCCTAACAGGGAAGGAGCCTACGAGCAGTACTTC
TRBV13	.	TRBJ1-4	.	CASSQRWGGQNEKLFF	TGTGCCAGCAGCCAGAGATGGGGGGGGCAAAATGAAAAACTGTTTTTT
TRBV19	TRBD2	TRBJ2-7	medium-sized	CASSAGTSLYEQYF	TGTGCCAGTAGTGCCGGGACTAGCTTGTACGAGCAGTACTTC
TRBV7-9	TRBD1	TRBJ2-1	.	CASSLGQGYNEQFF	TGTGCCAGCAGCTTGGGACAGGGGTATAATGAGCAGTTCTTC
TRBV19	TRBD2	TRBJ2-1	.	CASSPGGTSYNEQFF	TGTGCCAGTAGTCCGGGGGGTACGTCCTACAATGAGCAGTTCTTC
TRBV5-1	TRBD2	TRBJ2-7	few	CASSFGGSLAGSYEQYF	TGCGCCAGCAGCTTCGGGGGTTCACTAGCGGGCTCCTACGAGCAGTACTTC
TRBV19	.	TRBJ1-5	.	CASSISVLGILSNQPQHF	TGTGCCAGTAGTATTTCAGTCTTAGGGATTCTTAGCAATCAGCCCCAGCATTTT